This T cell receptor (beta chain) was sequenced during a study of OX40 agonist ivuxolimab in advanced cancers. TCRdb's copy holds only in-frame clones and misses some; the assay was immunoSEQ multiplex PCR. The table includes about 19,000 clones, 85% to 90% detected once. Collection of blood occurred at baseline, at cycle 4 day 1, and at cycle 7 day 1. There are 17 residues in the CDR3. CDR1 and CDR2 from the germline V gene are MRHNA and SNTAGT. V was clipped by 2 bases and J by 1 base; unmatched bases: 3. The sequencing used CD4+ or CD8+ T cells sorted from blood, collected in a trial of the OX40 agonist ivuxolimab. This sequence joins TRBV6-4 and TRBJ2-1; 12 nucleotides match TRBD2. This sequence originates from an adult with an advanced solid tumor such as melanoma, head and neck, liver or kidney cancer. The CDR3 region is CASSDTGTSGSYNEQFF. In DNA, the CDR3 is TGTGCCAGCAGTGACACCGGGACTAGCGGGTCCTACAATGAGCAGTTCTTC.